This TCR beta chain was sequenced for a study of vaccination effects on CD4 cells after COVID-19. Regarding the study as a whole: Few convalescent patients were studied, and early post-infection samples were lacking. Clones arising from infection and from vaccination showed marked clonal contraction late after vaccination.

The ends were cut back, 4 bases at V and 2 bases at J, with 12 bases in the middle. Germline CDR1 is MNHEY and CDR2 is SVGEGT. The CDR3 loop spans 15 amino acids. As to this clone: Its antigen is currently unknown.

At the end of nine to ten days of culture, CD4+ T cells were isolated. Vaccine recipients had no previous SARS-CoV-2 infection; their nucleocapsid antibodies were negative. TCRdb keeps only in-frame clones here, not all; method: immunoSEQ multiplex PCR. Of 40,000 or so clones in the sample, approximately 75% were seen once. This sequence joins TRBV6-2 or TRBV6-3 and TRBJ1-5, with D possibly being TRBD1 (5 bases). The receptor's source is a human donor who received a COVID-19 vaccine. The sample in question was CD4+ T cells from PBMCs cultured without peptide, obtained before COVID-19 vaccination. Here the CDR3 reads CASSWGHKGNQPQHF. CDR3 DNA sequence: TGTGCCAGCAGTTGGGGCCATAAGGGCAATCAGCCCCAGCATTTT.